The entry below describes one T cell receptor (beta chain). The antigen remains unidentified. The junction had 6 bases not matched to a gene; V was cut back by 6 bases and J by 5 bases. The germline V gene encodes CDR1 LNHNV and CDR2 YYDKDF (reference sequence). CDR3 length: 15 residues. The sample originates from a study of T cell repertoires in cytomegalovirus infection. Looking at the study overall: Public signatures in TCR beta pointed to CMV infection and matching HLA type. Findings and caveats of the study: Cumulative frequency of public TCR beta families picked out carriers of CMV plus the relevant HLA. HLA-C-restricted CMV clonotypes gave the most frequent clonotype in two of eight donors.

TCRdb processed the reads anew with MiXCR; each CDR3 protein has one entry. The sample carries 150,000 to 200,000 distinct CDR3 sequences, 17% recorded once. The rearrangement uses TRBV15 and TRBJ2-5, with 13 positions matching TRBD2. The sequence was collected from a human donor in good health (CMV status not recorded). Some clones in this sample may be carry-over from other donors' samples. Specimen: CD8+ T cells from PBMCs. The CDR3 DNA sequence: TGTGCCACCAGAGGACTAGCGGGAGTCATGGAGACCCAGTACTTC. As protein: CATRGLAGVMETQYF.